Following are 5 T cell receptor beta chains from one sample sequenced in a study of identifying expanded T cells in peripheral blood. Repertoires were generated with immunoSEQ multiplex PCR, while TCRdb's copy carries only in-frame clones and drops some. The sample records about 130,000 clones, 75% to 90% being singletons. What was sequenced was blood. The receptors derive from a person aged 18 to 75 in good health.

The chain links TRBV5-4 to TRBJ2-1, with a possible D match to TRBD2 (6 bases). The CDR3 loop spans 15 amino acids. Germline V gene sequence: CDR1 SGHNT, CDR2 YYREEE (reference sequence). Trimming took off 9 bases at V and 3 bases at J, with 19 bases between the two ends. CDR3 sequence reads: CATQPGEDFYNEQFF. In DNA form, the CDR3 reads TGTGCCACCCAGCCGGGGGAGGATTTCTACAATGAGCAGTTCTTC.

The chain joins TRBV6-1 to TRBJ1-1; D remains unclear. Trimming left V 7 bases short and J 5 bases short, with 14 bases between. The CDR3 extends over 13 amino acids. Germline CDR1 reads MNHNS; CDR2 reads SASEGT. CDR3 nucleotides: TGTGCCAGCACTAGGACGCTGGGGACTGAAGCTTTCTTT. Protein product: CASTRTLGTEAFF.

The chain combines TRBV5-1 with TRBJ2-2; 8 bases are a match to TRBD1. The V gene end was trimmed by 5 bases and the J gene end by 4 bases; junction bases not matched to a gene: 4. The CDR3 is made up of 14 amino acids. CDR1 and CDR2 (germline): SGHRS, YFSETQ. CDR3 loop: CASRRTGGTGELFF. In DNA, the CDR3 is TGCGCCAGCAGACGTACAGGGGGCACCGGGGAGCTGTTTTTT.

The chain joins TRBV7-7 to TRBJ2-5; D is ambiguous. The germline CDR1 and CDR2 sequences are SSHAT and FNYEAQ (reference sequence). The CDR3 contains 14 residues. V shed 5 bases and J shed 0 bases, with 10 bases lying between them. DNA for the CDR3: TGTGCCAGCAGCGAGGTCCAGTACCAAGAGACCCAGTACTTC. It encodes CASSEVQYQETQYF.

The chain uses TRBV4-2 and TRBJ2-1; TRBD2 matches at 11 bases. The junction had 3 bases not matched to a gene; V was cut back by 2 bases and J by 3 bases. This CDR3 is 16 amino acids long. Germline CDR1 and CDR2: LGHNA and YNFKEQ. The CDR3 loop reads CASSQSTSGSYNEQFF. CDR3 sequence (DNA): TGTGCCAGCAGCCAATCCACTAGCGGGAGCTACAATGAGCAGTTCTTC.